This TCR beta chain is drawn from a study of CD8 T cells in ankylosing spondylitis. J lost 0 bases, V lost 0 bases, and 8 bases had no gene match. The CDR3 has 20 amino acids. CDR1 is MGHRA and CDR2 is YSYEKL in the germline V gene. This clonotype has ten or more counts. Its antigen is not identified. MiXCR, applied by TCRdb to the 5' RACE reads, yields one record per CDR3 protein. Seen here are under 300,000 distinct CDR3 sequences, roughly 10% observed once, and the top ten hold roughly 6.8%. Study findings and constraints: Among TCR beta sequences, a motif of roughly 8 highly homologous variants appeared characteristic of ankylosing spondylitis blood. Reactive arthritis synovial fluid and blood were previously reported to contain some motif variants. Disease-linked clones were reportedly significantly enriched in matched ankylosing spondylitis synovial fluid.

This chain joins TRBV4-1 and TRBJ2-2, with 12 positions matching TRBD2. The receptor's source is a male donor with ankylosing spondylitis or in good health (not recorded which). Sequenced sample: blood, either unsorted or a sorted T cell fraction (not recorded which). CDR3 coding DNA: TGCGCCAGCAGCCAAGAAGGTTCTAGCGGGGGGGCCTCGAACACCGGGGAGCTGTTTTTT. This codes for CASSQEGSSGGASNTGELFF.